The 21 T cell receptor beta chains in this list originate from one sample, sequenced in a study of Ad26.COV2.S vaccination and SARS-CoV-2 variants. TCRdb's table, derived via immunoSEQ multiplex PCR, lists solely in-frame clones and lacks some. The sample contains about 400,000 clones, more than 75% of which appear only once. The treatment: roughly 18 received Ad26.COV2.S at low or high dose, single or two shots; five or six received placebo; per-sample allocation not given. Specimens were obtained on day 63 following the first vaccine or placebo injection. Sequences were derived from peripheral blood, sampled in a trial of Ad26.COV2.S vaccine versus placebo. These receptors were obtained from a person aged 18 to 65 who received the Ad26.COV2.S COVID-19 vaccine or a placebo.

V usage is TRBV4-1 and J usage is TRBJ2-3, with TRBD1 identical over 8 bases. V was pared by 3 bases and J by 4 bases, with 3 bases of the junction left unmatched. The V gene's germline CDR1 is MGHRA and CDR2 YSYEKL. CDR3 length: 14 amino acids. CDR3 residues: CASSHGQGADTQYF. CDR3 sequence (DNA): TGCGCCAGCAGCCACGGACAGGGAGCAGATACGCAGTATTTT.

The rearrangement uses TRBV7-9 and TRBJ1-1; D gene ambiguous. CDR1 is SEHNR, CDR2 FQNEAQ, per germline (reference sequence). The CDR3 extends over 14 amino acids. The germline V and J ends were trimmed by 0 bases and 6 bases, with 11 bases remaining between them. The CDR3 region has the DNA TGTGCCAGCAGCTTAGCGGATAGGGTTGCTGAAGCTTTCTTT. The encoded protein is CASSLADRVAEAFF.

The chain recombines TRBV7-9 with TRBJ2-1; 8 bases map to TRBD2. The CDR3 covers 16 residues. Germline values: CDR1 SEHNR, CDR2 FQNEAQ (reference sequence). V gave up 5 bases and J gave up 3 bases; unmatched junction bases: 9. This CDR3 reads CASSRKAGASYNEQFF. DNA of the CDR3: TGTGCCAGCAGCCGAAAAGCGGGGGCTAGCTACAATGAGCAGTTCTTC.

The J gene is TRBJ1-3, the V gene TRBV28; D remains unclear. Trimming shortened V by 5 bases and J by 1 base, and 15 bases separated the two germline ends. Germline V gene sequence: CDR1 MDHEN, CDR2 SYDVKM. This CDR3 contains 16 residues. CDR3 coding DNA: TGTGCCAGCAGTACCCCGGGAGTCTCATCTGGAAACACCATATATTTT. Translation gives CASSTPGVSSGNTIYF.

The chain links TRBV18 to TRBJ2-6; D is possibly TRBD1 (5 bases). Trimming cost V 2 bases and J 1 base, with 6 bases left between them. From germline, CDR1 is KGHSH and CDR2 LQKENI. CDR3 length: 15 amino acids. CDR3 region: CASSPTGSGANVLTF. The CDR3 DNA reads as TGTGCCAGCTCACCAACAGGTTCTGGGGCCAACGTCCTGACTTTC.

CDR3 coding DNA: TGTGCCAGCAGCTGGCCGACGGATACGCAGTATTTT. As protein: CASSWPTDTQYF. The chain couples TRBV7-9 to TRBJ2-3; D unclear. The length of the CDR3 is 12 residues. Trimming cost V 4 bases and J 6 bases, with 8 bases left between them. Per the germline V gene, CDR1 is SEHNR and CDR2 is FQNEAQ (reference sequence).

The chain couples TRBV6-6 to TRBJ2-1; the D gene could be TRBD1 or TRBD2 (6 bases each). The length of the CDR3 is 15 residues. Trimming took off 2 bases at V and 8 bases at J, with 16 bases between the two ends. Germline CDR1 MNHNY, CDR2 SVGAGI (reference sequence). The CDR3 DNA is TGTGCCAGCAGTTACGAGGGGGGAAGGTTGGATGAGCAGTTCTTC. This codes for CASSYEGGRLDEQFF.

V gene TRBV19 combines with J gene TRBJ2-2; tentative D call: TRBD2 (6 bases). Between the trimmed V and J ends, which lost 9 bases and 6 bases, there was a span of 17 bases. Germline CDR1 reads LNHDA; CDR2 reads SQIVND (reference sequence). This CDR3 comprises 14 residues. The CDR3 nucleotides are TGTGCCAGCAGACCCTTCGGAGGGGCCGGGGAGCTGTTTTTT. Amino acids: CASRPFGGAGELFF.

V and J are TRBV4-1 and TRBJ2-7, with TRBD2 matching over 14 bases. Per the germline V gene, CDR1 is MGHRA and CDR2 is YSYEKL. There are 17 residues in the CDR3. V lost 2 bases and J lost 2; bases outside the gene matches: 5. In DNA, the CDR3 is TGCGCCAGCAGCCAAAGCGGGACTAGCGGGGGAACCTACGAGCAGTACTTC. Its protein is CASSQSGTSGGTYEQYF.

This chain links TRBV3-1 (or the pseudogene TRBV3-2) with TRBJ2-2, with D maybe TRBD2 (6 bases). Germline V gene data show CDR1 as LGHDT and CDR2 as YNNKEL (reference sequence). This CDR3 spans 15 amino acids. Trimming pared 0 bases from V and 7 bases from J, leaving 12 bases between. The CDR3 DNA reads TGTGCCAGCAGCCAAGATCGCAGGGAGGTCGGGGAGCTGTTTTTT. Protein product: CASSQDRREVGELFF.

The chain joins TRBV14 to TRBJ2-1, with 10 positions matching TRBD1. The germline V gene encodes CDR1 SGHDN and CDR2 FVKESK. The CDR3 runs 16 residues. V lost 1 base and J lost 4; bases outside the gene matches: 4. The CDR3 DNA sequence: TGTGCCAGCAGCCAAGCCGGGACAGGGGATTACAATGAGCAGTTCTTC. This encodes CASSQAGTGDYNEQFF.

CDR3 loop: CASSFRGLAGLYNEQFF. CDR3 sequence (DNA): TGTGCCAGCAGCTTCCGAGGACTAGCGGGGTTGTACAATGAGCAGTTCTTC. This rearrangement joins TRBV7-2 to TRBJ2-1; 12 nucleotides match TRBD2. CDR3 length: 17 amino acids. J lost 4 bases, V lost 3 bases, and 7 bases had no gene match. In germline, CDR1 is SGHTA, CDR2 FQGNSA.

The CDR3 DNA is TGTGCCAGTAGCCGGGGTTCAGGGACCGGGGAGCTGTTTTTT. Protein product: CASSRGSGTGELFF. The chain links TRBV6-5 to TRBJ2-2; D may correspond to TRBD1 or TRBD2 (5 bases each). The CDR3 totals 14 residues. In germline, CDR1 is MNHEY, CDR2 SVGAGI. With 9 bases removed from V and 5 bases from J, the gap between germline ends came to 16 bases.

This clone came up once. J is TRBJ1-3 and V is TRBV4-1; D gene unclear. The germline V and J ends were trimmed by 3 bases and 0 bases, with 12 bases remaining between them. Germline CDR1 is MGHRA and CDR2 is YSYEKL. The CDR3 has 16 residues. CDR3 nucleotides: TGCGCCAGCAGCCAGGCCGGACGGCGCTCTGGAAACACCATATATTTT. Translated, it gives CASSQAGRRSGNTIYF.

The genes are TRBV7-3 and TRBJ2-3, with a tentative D call TRBD2 (6 bases). The CDR3 spans 15 residues. Trimming cost V 3 bases and J 2 bases, with 12 bases left between them. The germline CDR1 and CDR2 sequences are SGHTA and FQGTGA. This CDR3 reads CASSLGGAYTDTQYF. The CDR3 DNA sequence: TGTGCCAGCAGCTTGGGCGGGGCTTACACAGATACGCAGTATTTT.

This chain connects TRBV7-6 to TRBJ1-3; 9 bases agree with TRBD1. With 5 bases clipped from V and 2 bases from J, the junction kept 10 bases outside the gene matches. Germline V CDR1 and CDR2: SGHVS, FNYEAQ. This CDR3 has 17 amino acids. DNA of the CDR3: TGTGCCAGCAGCAAGAGGGACAGGGAGCTCACTGGAAACACCATATATTTT. Translated: CASSKRDRELTGNTIYF.

In regard to this clone: The sample carries other DNA sequences with the same CDR3. J is TRBJ1-2 and V is TRBV7-9; D not resolved. The CDR3 length is 13 residues. The V gene lost 6 bases and the J gene lost 4 bases, with 12 bases spanning the gap. Germline loops: CDR1 SEHNR, CDR2 FQNEAQ (reference sequence). CDR3 sequence (DNA): TGTGCCAGCAGTCTGGGTCGCGGCTATGGCTACACCTTC. The encoded protein is CASSLGRGYGYTF.

This chain uses TRBV2 with TRBJ2-3, with TRBD2 matching 8 bases. CDR1 SNHLY and CDR2 FYNNEI come from the germline V gene. The CDR3 runs 15 residues. The ends lost 8 bases at V and 4 bases at J; junction bases unmatched: 11. The CDR3 region has the DNA TGTGCCAGCCGGGGGGGGGTGGCTACCCCAGATACGCAGTATTTT. Encoded protein: CASRGGVATPDTQYF.

CDR3 coding DNA: TGTGCCAGCAGTATCCGGGCGGGCTATGGCTACACCTTC. Protein sequence: CASSIRAGYGYTF. The J gene is TRBJ1-2, the V gene TRBV2; the D is unclear. The CDR3 is made up of 13 amino acids. Looked up from germline, CDR1 is SNHLY and CDR2 is FYNNEI. V was shortened by 5 bases and J by 4 bases, with 11 bases between the two germline ends.

This clone has more than one count but fewer than ten. V usage is TRBV4-1 and J usage is TRBJ2-7; TRBD2 aligns across 10 bases. V lost 1 base and J lost 2; bases outside the gene matches: 8. The CDR3 covers 17 residues. Looked up from germline, CDR1 is MGHRA and CDR2 is YSYEKL. This CDR3 is CASSQVIGLAGAYEQYF. As DNA, the CDR3 is TGCGCCAGCAGCCAAGTAATCGGGCTAGCGGGGGCCTACGAGCAGTACTTC.

V usage is TRBV30 and J usage is TRBJ1-1; 7 nucleotides match TRBD1. The CDR3 contains 16 residues. Germline values: CDR1 GTSNPN, CDR2 SVGIG (reference sequence). The trim removed 0 bases at V and 3 bases at J, leaving 10 bases unmatched. CDR3 DNA: TGTGCCTGGAGTGTTCAGACAGGGAGAAAGGACACTGAAGCTTTCTTT. Amino acids: CAWSVQTGRKDTEAFF.